The rows below give T cell receptor beta chains drawn from one sample of a study of shared clonotypes between healthy human individuals. The table came from immunoSEQ multiplex PCR; TCRdb's copy has only in-frame clones and leaves some out. The repertoire holds approximately 530,000 clones, about 96% seen once, with around 0.066% in the top ten. Sequences were obtained from naive CD4+ T cells sorted from blood. The receptors stem from a woman under 40 in good health. The CDR3 runs from the conserved cysteine through the conserved F or W. D genes are given only for firm matches. Clone size is given for some rows only: seen once, a few or many times, or a class if the clone is expanded.

size	D	J	V	CDR3	DNA
NA	NA	TRBJ2-7	TRBV5-1	CASSLAGPKESEQYF	TGCGCCAGCAGCTTGGCAGGGCCTAAGGAGAGCGAGCAGTACTTC
once	TRBD1	TRBJ2-5	TRBV6-5	CASSYTPGQRWETQYF	TGTGCCAGCAGTTATACACCGGGACAGCGCTGGGAGACCCAGTACTTC
NA	NA	TRBJ2-2	TRBV19	CASKVRAGPTGELFF	TGTGCCAGTAAGGTGAGGGCTGGACCCACCGGGGAGCTGTTTTTT
NA	TRBD1	TRBJ2-7	TRBV5-4	CASSFPPGQGTRYEQYF	TGTGCCAGCAGCTTTCCCCCGGGACAGGGAACTCGCTACGAGCAGTACTTC
NA	TRBD2	TRBJ2-7	TRBV4-1	CASSQRLAGGDSYEQYF	TGCGCCAGCAGCCAAAGACTAGCGGGAGGAGATTCCTACGAGCAGTACTTC
NA	NA	TRBJ1-2	TRBV25-1	CASSEFGTYYGYTF	TGTGCCAGCAGTGAATTCGGGACCTACTATGGCTACACCTTC
NA	NA	TRBJ2-5	TRBV7-2	CASSHRRPIQETQYF	TGTGCCAGCAGCCACAGGAGACCCATTCAAGAGACCCAGTACTTC
NA	NA	TRBJ1-1	TRBV6-6	CASSNAKGDTEAFF	TGTGCCAGCAGTAATGCCAAAGGCGACACTGAAGCTTTCTTT
NA	TRBD2	TRBJ2-1	TRBV5-1	CASSFQRDYNEQFF	TGCGCCAGCAGCTTCCAGCGGGACTACAATGAGCAGTTCTTC
NA	NA	TRBJ2-2	TRBV5-5	CASSSGLMTGELFF	TGTGCCAGCAGCTCGGGACTGATGACCGGGGAGCTGTTTTTT
NA	TRBD1	TRBJ1-1	TRBV28	CASSSGQGTEAFF	TGTGCCAGCAGTTCGGGACAGGGGACTGAAGCTTTCTTT
NA	NA	TRBJ1-1	TRBV7-6	CASSQQRNTEAFF	TGTGCCAGCAGCCAGCAAAGGAACACTGAAGCTTTCTTT
NA	NA	TRBJ1-2	TRBV29-1	CSVGGLYGYTF	TGCAGCGTTGGGGGGCTCTATGGCTACACCTTC
NA	TRBD1	TRBJ1-1	TRBV5-1	CASSSFPGGWTEAFF	TGCGCCAGCAGTTCTTTTCCAGGGGGCTGGACTGAAGCTTTCTTT
NA	NA	TRBJ1-4	TRBV14	CASSQGISPTNEKLFF	TGTGCCAGCAGCCAAGGCATTAGCCCAACTAATGAAAAACTGTTTTTT
NA	NA	TRBJ1-1	TRBV11-2	CASSIGPEGGNTEAFF	TGTGCCAGCAGCATTGGACCGGAGGGGGGGAACACTGAAGCTTTCTTT
NA	NA	TRBJ2-7	TRBV30	CAWSSGFYEQYF	TGTGCCTGGAGTTCAGGTTTCTACGAGCAGTACTTC
few	NA	TRBJ2-1	TRBV2	CASSDRYEQFF	TGTGCCAGCAGTGACCGATATGAGCAGTTCTTC
NA	NA	TRBJ1-2	TRBV4-1	CASSAHLGGSYGYTF	TGCGCCAGCAGCGCGCATCTGGGGGGAAGCTATGGCTACACCTTC
NA	NA	TRBJ2-3	TRBV18	CASSETWDTQYF	TGTGCCAGCTCAGAGACCTGGGACACGCAGTATTTT
NA	NA	TRBJ2-1	TRBV14	CASSQAGTRKQFF	TGTGCCAGCAGCCAAGCCGGGACGCGCAAGCAGTTCTTC
NA	NA	TRBJ2-2	TRBV5-1	CASSYSGTNTGELFF	TGCGCCAGCAGCTACTCCGGGACAAATACCGGGGAGCTGTTTTTT
NA	NA	TRBJ2-7	TRBV7-9	CASSLEQASSYEQYF	TGTGCCAGCAGCTTAGAACAGGCGAGCTCCTACGAGCAGTACTTC
NA	NA	TRBJ1-2	TRBV30	CAWSRWGPGGPYGYTF	TGTGCCTGGAGTCGATGGGGCCCCGGGGGCCCTTATGGCTACACCTTC
once	NA	TRBJ2-7	TRBV10-1	CASSDGSPEQYF	TGCGCCAGCAGTGACGGCTCCCCTGAGCAGTACTTC
NA	NA	TRBJ1-1	TRBV5-4	CASSLGKNTEAFF	TGTGCCAGCAGTCTAGGTAAGAACACTGAAGCTTTCTTT
NA	TRBD1	TRBJ1-4	TRBV4-1	CASSQDPRQGAGKLFF	TGCGCCAGCAGCCAAGATCCCCGACAGGGGGCGGGAAAACTGTTTTTT
NA	NA	TRBJ1-1	TRBV19	CASGGRANTEAFF	TGTGCCAGTGGGGGGCGGGCGAACACTGAAGCTTTCTTT
NA	NA	TRBJ1-1	TRBV28	CASRYGGDFFEAFF	TGTGCCAGCAGGTACGGGGGGGATTTCTTTGAAGCTTTCTTT